Each of the 30 T cell receptor beta chains below was sequenced from the same sample in a study of tumor and adjacent non-tumor tissue in lung cancer. The template was RNA from unsorted bulk tissue. A modified ARM-PCR protocol with three rounds of nested PCR amplified TCRbeta. TCRdb ran MiXCR on the multiplex PCR reads and lists one entry per CDR3 protein. The sample includes tens of thousands of distinct CDR3 sequences, almost 60% seen only once; the top ten take 20% to 25%. Sequencing used lung tumor tissue. The receptors originated from a man aged 50-59 years with non-small cell lung cancer.

V is TRBV28 and J is TRBJ1-2; 9 nucleotides agree with TRBD1. With V trimmed by 6 bases and J by 8 bases, 1 base remained unmatched. Germline assignment: CDR1 MDHEN and CDR2 SYDVKM. The CDR3 length is 11 residues. The CDR3 sequence is CASRQGAGYTF. CDR3 DNA: TGTGCCAGCAGACAGGGGGCCGGCTACACCTTC.

With respect to this clonotype: No conserved phenylalanine or tryptophan ends this CDR3, so it is likely a read error. This rearrangement joins TRBV11-3 to TRBJ2-1, with D tentatively TRBD1 (6 bases). The CDR3 has 15 residues. The germline V gene has CDR1 SGHNT and CDR2 YENEEA. CDR3 sequence (DNA): TGTGCCAGTAGCTTTGGACCTGAAGGGGGCAATGAGCAGTTCATC. This translates into CASSFGPEGGNEQFI.

As to this clonotype: A much larger clone differs from this one at a single base, so this may be a read error. The rearrangement uses TRBV6-5 and TRBJ2-5, with D perhaps TRBD2 (6 bases). Germline CDR1 and CDR2: MNHEY and SVGAGI. The CDR3 has 16 residues. The CDR3: CASSYGPMRGQQTQYF. The CDR3, as DNA: TGTGCCAGCAGTTACGGCCCCATGCGGGGCCAACAGACCCAGTACTTC.

This clonotype has just one count. One end of the junction varies from germline; a read error may be responsible. The chain couples TRBV11-2 to TRBJ2-4, with TRBD1 as a possible D gene (6 bases). Per germline, CDR1 SGHAT and CDR2 FQNNGV. The CDR3 spans 13 residues. CDR3 nucleotides: TGTGCCATCAGCTTAGTGGGGGCGGACATTCAGTACTTC. Its protein product is CAISLVGADIQYF.

A remark on this clonotype: Possible read error: a much larger clone is one base away. This chain uses TRBV6-4 with TRBJ1-5; no reliable D call. The CDR3 covers 13 residues. CDR1 is MRHNA, CDR2 SNTAGT, per germline. The CDR3 sequence is CASSDEGNLPQHF. CDR3 nucleotide sequence: TGTGCCAGCAGTGACGAGGGTAATCTGCCCCAGCATTTT.

The sample holds one count of this clonotype. The J gene is TRBJ2-7, the V gene TRBV5-1; D might be TRBD1 (5 bases). The CDR3 contains 13 residues. V was shortened by 4 bases and J by 9 bases, with 17 bases between the two germline ends. Germline CDR1 reads SGHRS; CDR2 reads YFSETQ. This CDR3 is CASSLTQGGVQYF. The CDR3 nucleotides are TGCGCCAGCAGCCTCACTCAGGGCGGCGTGCAGTACTTC.

In this sample, this clonotype turned up many times. The genes are TRBV7-3 and TRBJ1-5; 12 nucleotides agree with TRBD1. Germline V gives CDR1 SGHTA, CDR2 FQGTGA. The ends lost 3 bases at V and 0 bases at J; junction bases unmatched: 6. The CDR3 runs 18 residues. The CDR3 DNA is TGTGCCAGCAGCTTTGGGGACAGGGGGCTTAATAGCAATCAGCCCCAGCATTTT. Translating it yields CASSFGDRGLNSNQPQHF.

A remark on this clonotype: Since the CDR3 does not end with the conserved phenylalanine or tryptophan, this likely comes from a read error. This chain uses TRBV20-1 with TRBJ2-5; D possibly corresponds to TRBD2 (5 bases). V was cut by 6 bases and J by 2 bases, with 13 bases left in between. Germline CDR1 reads DFQATT; CDR2 reads SNEGSKA (reference sequence). CDR3 length: 13 amino acids. The CDR3 sequence is CSADDYVQETQYL. The CDR3 DNA sequence: TGCAGTGCGGATGACTACGTGCAAGAGACCCAGTACCTC.

Concerning this clonotype itself: No conserved phenylalanine or tryptophan is present at the end of the CDR3, so a read error is the likely explanation. The chain joins TRBV11-2 to TRBJ1-1; 7 bases line up with TRBD1. This CDR3 is 13 amino acids long. From germline, CDR1 is SGHAT and CDR2 FQNNGV. V was clipped by 5 bases and J by 5 bases; unmatched bases: 5. Here the CDR3 reads CASSNRGGTEAFS. CDR3 nucleotides: TGTGCCAGCAGCAACAGGGGTGGTACTGAAGCTTTCTCT.

On this clonotype itself: Just one base apart from a much larger clone, this may be a read error. The CDR3 carries no conserved terminal phenylalanine or tryptophan, so it likely arises from a read error. The V and J genes are TRBV6-6 and TRBJ2-1, with TRBD1 matching 9 bases. V gave up 6 bases and J gave up 3 bases; unmatched junction bases: 3. Germline CDR1 is MNHNY and CDR2 is SVGAGI (reference sequence). The CDR3 sequence is 14 residues long. Here the CDR3 DNA reads TGTGCCAGCAGGCCGGGACAGGGCTACAATGAGCAGTTCTTA. Translated, it gives CASRPGQGYNEQFL.

About this clonotype: A much larger clone differs by one base, so this may be a read error. The chain recombines TRBV29-1 with TRBJ2-3, with 11 bases that match TRBD2. The CDR3 spans 16 residues. Germline V gene data show CDR1 as SQVTM and CDR2 as ANQGSEA. Here the CDR3 DNA reads TGCAGCGTTGAACGACTAGCGGGGACGAGCACAGATCCGCAGTATTTT. Translating it yields CSVERLAGTSTDPQYF.

The chain carries TRBV12-3 or TRBV12-4 and TRBJ2-3, with a weak D call TRBD2 (5 bases). Trimming took 7 bases from V and 1 from J, leaving 9 bases between them. CDR3 size: 13 residues. The CDR3 is CASTREGTDTQYF. The CDR3 DNA follows: TGTGCCAGCACCCGGGAAGGCACAGATACGCAGTATTTT.

Details on this clonotype: Given a much more abundant clone one base away, this may be a read error. As the CDR3 is not closed by the conserved phenylalanine or tryptophan, this likely results from a read error. The gene calls are TRBV5-1 and TRBJ2-5; tentative D call: TRBD1 (6 bases). The CDR3 length is 14 residues. V lost 5 bases to trimming and J lost 0 bases, with 11 bases between them. The germline gives CDR1 SGHRS, CDR2 YFSETQ. CDR3 protein: CASRLGQNQETQYL. CDR3 sequence (DNA): TGCGCCAGCAGGCTGGGACAAAACCAAGAGACCCAGTACCTC.

On this clonotype itself: The conserved phenylalanine or tryptophan normally closing the CDR3 is absent here, so this likely arose from a read error. This chain connects TRBV4-1 to TRBJ1-6; D remains ambiguous. The CDR3 loop spans 16 amino acids. The germline V gene has CDR1 MGHRA and CDR2 YSYEKL. Here the CDR3 DNA reads TGCGCCAGCAACCAAGATATTCGGAATTATAATTCACCCCTCCACCTT. The encoded protein is CASNQDIRNYNSPLHL.

To note about this clonotype: This CDR3 fails to terminate in the conserved phenylalanine or tryptophan, so it likely reflects a read error. The chain couples TRBV6-1 to TRBJ1-3, with D uncertain. The V gene's germline CDR1 is MNHNS and CDR2 SASEGT. CDR3 length equals 16 residues. The CDR3 is CASSVGVTSLGNTIYS. As DNA, the CDR3 is TGTGCCAGTAGTGTTGGAGTTACTTCTCTCGGAAACACCATATATTCT.

This clonotype occurred a few times. The junction and the germline gene differ at one end; a read error may be behind it. The chain couples TRBV6-5 to TRBJ2-7; 7 nucleotides align to TRBD1. There are 13 residues in the CDR3. CDR1 and CDR2 (germline): MNHEY, SVGAGI. DNA of the CDR3: TGTGCCTGCAGTGCCAGGGGGTTAGGCGAGCACTACTTC. Its protein is CACSARGLGEHYF.

Note on this clonotype: Relative to the germline gene, one junction end is altered; a read error may explain this. V usage is TRBV11-2 and J usage is TRBJ2-5, with D unclear. Germline CDR1 is SGHAT and CDR2 is FQNNGV. The CDR3 runs 12 residues. In nucleotides, the CDR3 is TGTGCCAGCAACTTAGGAGCGGAGACCCAGTACTTC. Its protein product is CASNLGAETQYF.

This clonotype was recorded many times. The chain couples TRBV6-1 to TRBJ1-5; TRBD1 aligns across 8 bases. V dropped 11 bases and J dropped 3; count of bases not matched to a gene: 18. The CDR3 has 17 amino acids. CDR1 is MNHNS, CDR2 SASEGT, per germline. The CDR3 spells CASTGQGALGLNQPQHF. The CDR3 DNA reads TGTGCCTCAACAGGGCAGGGGGCGTTGGGTCTCAATCAGCCCCAGCATTTT.

As concerns this clonotype: The CDR3 does not close with the conserved phenylalanine or tryptophan, likely indicating a read error. This chain uses TRBV11-2 with TRBJ1-6, with a weak D call TRBD1 (5 bases). The V gene's germline CDR1 is SGHAT and CDR2 FQNNGV. The V and J ends lost 3 bases and 3 bases respectively, with 12 bases between them. CDR3 length equals 16 residues. CDR3 protein: CASSFSGLIYNSPLHS. CDR3 nucleotide sequence: TGTGCCAGCAGCTTCTCGGGACTCATCTATAATTCACCCCTCCACTCT.

The J gene is TRBJ2-7, the V gene TRBV29-1, with D perhaps matching TRBD1 (6 bases). V gave up 8 bases and J gave up 6 bases, with 14 bases separating them. The CDR3 is made up of 11 amino acids. Germline V gene lookup returns CDR1 SQVTM and CDR2 ANQGSEA. CDR3 nucleotide sequence: TGCAGCATGGGAACCAGGGGCGAGCAGTACTTC. The encoded protein is CSMGTRGEQYF.

Points on this clonotype: A junction boundary mismatches the germline segment, possibly from a read error. This chain connects TRBV11-3 to TRBJ2-3; TRBD2 matches 7 bases. The CDR3 extends over 15 amino acids. The V gene's germline CDR1 is SGHNT and CDR2 YENEEA. The CDR3 protein is CASSAGASGTDMQYF. The CDR3 DNA reads TGTGCCAGTAGCGCCGGGGCTAGCGGCACAGATATGCAGTATTTT.

Turning to this clonotype: Germline is not matched at one junction end, which may reflect a read error. V gene TRBV29-1 combines with J gene TRBJ2-3, with D perhaps given as TRBD1 or TRBD2 (5 bases each). CDR1 is SQVTM and CDR2 is ANQGSEA in the germline V gene. CDR3 size: 14 residues. Here the CDR3 reads CSVERAGSTNTQYF. CDR3 nucleotides: TGCAGCGTTGAAAGGGCAGGGAGCACAAATACGCAATATTTT.

The rearrangement joins TRBV24-1 to TRBJ2-2; 7 bases align to TRBD1. V gave up 0 bases and J gave up 7 bases; unmatched junction bases: 10. Germline lookup yields CDR1 KGHDR and CDR2 SFDVKD. The CDR3 is made up of 17 amino acids. CDR3 nucleotide sequence: TGTGCCACCAGTGATTTGAAAACAGGGGTGGACATCGGGGAGCTGTTTTTT. This sequence encodes CATSDLKTGVDIGELFF.

Notes on this clonotype: A much more abundant neighbour one base away suggests this may be a read error. The V and J genes are TRBV6-6 and TRBJ1-5; 8 bases fit TRBD1. Germline CDR1 is MNHNY and CDR2 is SVGAGI (reference sequence). J was trimmed by 5 bases and V by 6 bases; bases with no gene match: 6. The CDR3 runs to 14 residues. The CDR3 loop is CASSPPGGDQPQHF. The CDR3 region has the DNA TGTGCCAGCAGCCCCCCAGGGGGCGATCAGCCCCAGCATTTT.

A remark on this clonotype: Since a much larger clone is just one base distant, this may be a read error. V gene TRBV20-1 combines with J gene TRBJ2-1, with 10 nucleotides matching TRBD2. The V gene end was trimmed by 1 base and the J gene end by 5 bases; junction bases not matched to a gene: 8. The CDR3 has 16 residues. Per the germline V gene, CDR1 is DFQATT and CDR2 is SNEGSKA (reference sequence). CDR3 nucleotides: TGCAGTGCTAGAGGTTTACCTAGCGGGGGTAACAATGAGCAGTTCTTC. Encoded protein: CSARGLPSGGNNEQFF.

To note about this clonotype: A read error may be the cause here, since a much bigger clone is one base away. V and J are TRBV6-6 and TRBJ2-3; TRBD2 matches at 7 bases. Per germline, CDR1 MNHNY and CDR2 SVGAGI (reference sequence). The CDR3 covers 15 residues. The J segment lost 6 bases and the V segment lost 5 bases, leaving 11 bases of the junction unmatched. The CDR3 DNA sequence: TGTGCCAGCAGTCTACTAGCGAGCGGGCGGGATACGCAGTATTTT. Its protein product is CASSLLASGRDTQYF.

In the case of this clonotype: In this CDR3 the conserved last residue, phenylalanine or tryptophan, is missing, so a read error is likely. J is TRBJ2-7 and V is TRBV10-3; 8 positions match TRBD1. The CDR3 totals 13 residues. In germline, CDR1 is ENHRY, CDR2 SYGVKD. J was trimmed by 1 base and V by 9 bases; bases with no gene match: 5. CDR3 in amino acids: CAIEGQDSYEQYL. The DNA for the CDR3 is TGTGCCATTGAGGGACAGGATTCCTACGAGCAGTACCTC.

In the case of this clonotype: This may stem from a read error, because a much larger clone lies one nucleotide away. CDR3 loop: CASSSVELYF. CDR3 coding DNA: TGTGCCAGCAGTTCCGTCGAGCTGTACTTC. The chain is built from TRBV6-2 or TRBV6-3 and TRBJ2-7; D call uncertain. CDR3 size: 10 residues. Germline loops: CDR1 MNHEY, CDR2 SVGEGT.

Points on this clonotype: This may be a read error, as it is one base from a much larger clone. The V and J genes are TRBV28 and TRBJ1-5, with unresolved D. The germline V gene has CDR1 MDHEN and CDR2 SYDVKM. This CDR3 has 14 residues. The germline V and J ends were trimmed by 5 bases and 6 bases, with 14 bases remaining between them. Written as DNA, the CDR3 is TGTGCCAGCAGTCCCCATGATTGGGTTCAGCCCCAGCATTTT. This codes for CASSPHDWVQPQHF.

As concerns this clonotype: Mismatch with germline at one junction end may stem from a read error. The chain has TRBV5-1 and TRBJ2-5, with a possible D match to TRBD1 (7 bases). The CDR3 loop spans 14 amino acids. CDR1 SGHRS and CDR2 YFSETQ come from the germline V gene. This CDR3 reads CPSSFGQGGETQYF. The CDR3 DNA reads TGCCCCAGCAGCTTCGGGCAGGGGGGTGAGACCCAGTACTTC.